Below, 23 T cell receptor beta chains from the same sample are listed, as sequenced in a study of CD8+ T cells in alopecia areata. The sequencing template was cDNA reverse transcribed from extracted RNA. Profiling relied on immunoSEQ multiplex PCR, and the TCRdb table lists in-frame clones only, not all of them. The data contain hundreds of thousands of clones, roughly two thirds of them singletons. The sequencing here drew on CD4+ T cells sorted from blood, taken at week 0. Source of these receptors: a human donor with alopecia areata.

As regards this clone: Other nucleotide sequences in the sample specify the same CDR3. The chain is built from TRBV2 and TRBJ2-1; D gene ambiguous. Trimming removed 2 bases at V and 4 bases at J, with 0 bases between. In germline, CDR1 is SNHLY, CDR2 FYNNEI. The CDR3 extends over 11 amino acids. This chain's CDR3 is CASSEYNEQFF. The CDR3 bases are TGTGCCAGCAGTGAATACAATGAGCAGTTCTTC.

The chain couples TRBV29-1 to TRBJ2-7; TRBD1 matches 7 bases. J lost 2 bases, V lost 4 bases, and 5 bases had no gene match. Germline V gene lookup returns CDR1 SQVTM and CDR2 ANQGSEA. This CDR3 has 13 amino acids. Here the CDR3 DNA reads TGCAGCGTTGGAGGGGGCGGTACCTACGAGCAGTACTTC. It codes for CSVGGGGTYEQYF.

For the CDR3, the DNA is TGCGCCAGCAGCCAATCGGGGTACACTGAAGCTTTCTTT. Its protein product is CASSQSGYTEAFF. The V gene is TRBV4-1, the J gene TRBJ1-1; D uncertain. Germline CDR1 reads MGHRA; CDR2 reads YSYEKL. V was shortened by 2 bases and J by 3 bases, with 7 bases between the two germline ends. CDR3 length: 13 residues.

This chain uses TRBV29-1 with TRBJ1-2, with TRBD1 matching over 8 bases. V was pared by 2 bases and J by 4 bases, with 9 bases of the junction left unmatched. CDR1 is SQVTM, CDR2 ANQGSEA, per germline. The CDR3 extends over 15 amino acids. The CDR3 protein is CSVESGPGGAYGYTF. CDR3 coding DNA: TGCAGCGTTGAATCCGGGCCAGGGGGCGCCTATGGCTACACCTTC.

The rearrangement links TRBV5-1 to TRBJ2-1; weak D call: TRBD2 (5 bases). Germline-derived CDR1 and CDR2 are SGHRS and YFSETQ. This CDR3 is 13 amino acids long. Trimming removed 5 bases at V and 8 bases at J, with 14 bases between. In DNA form, the CDR3 reads TGCGCCAGCAGATTCCGGGGATCCGATGAGCAGTTCTTC. It encodes CASRFRGSDEQFF.

Only one count was recorded for this clone. The rearrangement joins TRBV29-1 to TRBJ1-2, with TRBD1 as a possible D gene (5 bases). V shed 7 bases and J shed 6 bases, with 15 bases lying between them. The CDR3 has 12 residues. Germline CDR1 is SQVTM and CDR2 is ANQGSEA. CDR3 region: CSGGYSSNGYTF. DNA for the CDR3: TGCAGCGGGGGGTACAGTAGTAATGGCTACACCTTC. The complete variable domain, with remaining parts taken from reference TRBV29-1 and TRBJ1-2, reads SAVISQKPSRDICQRGTSLTIQCQVDSQVTMMFWYRQQPGQSLTLIATANQGSEATYESGFVIDKFPISRPNLTFSTLTVSNMSPEDSSIYLCSGGYSSNGYTFGSGTRLTVV.

The chain joins TRBV30 to TRBJ1-1, with 7 bases that match TRBD1. In germline, CDR1 is GTSNPN, CDR2 SVGIG (reference sequence). The CDR3 has 10 amino acids. V shed 5 bases and J 11 bases; nucleotides not matched to a gene: 5. CDR3 loop: CAWSTGLAFF. The CDR3 nucleotides read TGTGCCTGGTCGACAGGGCTTGCTTTCTTT.

This clone was detected only a few times. This rearrangement joins TRBV18 to TRBJ1-1; 8 bases are a match to TRBD1. Trimming cost V 1 base and J 7 bases; bases outside gene matches: 2. This CDR3 is 13 amino acids long. CDR1 and CDR2 from the germline V gene are KGHSH and LQKENI. CDR3 region: CASSPRTGSEAFF. As DNA, the CDR3 is TGTGCCAGCTCACCACGGACAGGGAGTGAAGCTTTCTTT.

Only a few counts were recorded for this clone. The chain couples TRBV18 to TRBJ2-2, with 8 bases identical to TRBD1. Germline V gene sequence: CDR1 KGHSH, CDR2 LQKENI. The length of the CDR3 is 16 residues. The V segment lost 6 bases and the J segment 6 bases; nucleotides outside the gene matches: 12. The CDR3 reads CASSPNWDRRSGELFF. CDR3 coding DNA: TGTGCCAGCTCCCCCAACTGGGACAGGCGGTCCGGGGAGCTGTTTTTT.

In this sample, this clone turned up a few times. The chain carries TRBV2 and TRBJ2-7, with D uncertain. Per the germline V gene, CDR1 is SNHLY and CDR2 is FYNNEI. The ends were cut back, 2 bases at V and 3 bases at J, with 5 bases in the middle. The CDR3 is 12 residues long. DNA of the CDR3: TGTGCCAGCAGTGAAATTAGCTACGAGCAGTACTTC. This gives the protein CASSEISYEQYF.

This clone was counted once. The V call is TRBV4-1, the J call TRBJ1-1; D is uncertain. The CDR3 loop spans 16 amino acids. CDR1 and CDR2 from the germline V gene are MGHRA and YSYEKL. Trimming removed 3 bases from V and 1 base from J, with 15 bases in between. Here the CDR3 DNA reads TGCGCCAGCAGCCACTTGGCGTGGACCCAGAACACTGAAGCTTTCTTT. As protein: CASSHLAWTQNTEAFF.

This clone was counted between two and nine times. The genes are TRBV10-3 and TRBJ1-3; D gene ambiguous. Trimming took 4 bases from V and 0 from J, leaving 4 bases between them. Germline V CDR1 and CDR2: ENHRY, SYGVKD. The length of the CDR3 is 13 residues. CDR3 nucleotide sequence: TGTGCCATCAGTGGGTTCTCTGGAAACACCATATATTTT. Translated, it gives CAISGFSGNTIYF.

This clone was seen only a few times. The chain has TRBV7-9 and TRBJ1-6; TRBD1 might be the D (6 bases). This CDR3 is 14 amino acids long. From germline, CDR1 is SEHNR and CDR2 FQNEAQ (reference sequence). Trimming removed 4 bases from V and 8 bases from J, with 12 bases in between. The CDR3 region has the DNA TGTGCCAGCAGCTCGGGGGCGCGGGATTCACCCCTCCACTTT. Protein sequence: CASSSGARDSPLHF.

J is TRBJ2-3 and V is TRBV29-1, with TRBD2 matching over 11 bases. The trim removed 6 bases at V and 1 base at J, leaving 3 bases unmatched. The germline gives CDR1 SQVTM, CDR2 ANQGSEA. This CDR3 region has 14 residues. This CDR3 is CSVATSGGTDTQYF. The CDR3 region has the DNA TGCAGCGTAGCGACTAGCGGGGGCACAGATACGCAGTATTTT.

CDR3 residues: CASSIGTGTYEQYF. CDR3 in DNA: TGTGCCAGCAGTATTGGGACAGGGACATACGAGCAGTACTTC. The chain carries TRBV27 and TRBJ2-7; 9 nucleotides line up with TRBD1. Per the germline V gene, CDR1 is MNHEY and CDR2 is SMNVEV (reference sequence). V shed 5 bases and J 4 bases; nucleotides not matched to a gene: 6. The CDR3 loop spans 14 amino acids.

The CDR3 loop reads CSVGQQAFGPNSPLHF. In DNA form, the CDR3 reads TGCAGCGTTGGGCAACAGGCCTTCGGCCCGAATTCACCCCTCCACTTT. The V call is TRBV29-1, the J call TRBJ1-6; maybe TRBD1 (5 bases). V lost 4 bases to trimming and J lost 7 bases, with 20 bases between them. The CDR3 runs to 16 residues. Germline CDR1 SQVTM, CDR2 ANQGSEA.

The chain couples TRBV30 to TRBJ1-5; D uncertain. Germline CDR1 GTSNPN, CDR2 SVGIG (reference sequence). The CDR3 loop spans 13 amino acids. The V end was cut by 4 bases, the J end by 7 bases, with 14 bases between. CDR3 coding DNA: TGTGCCTGGACGATCGGGGATCGCCAGCCCCAGCATTTT. Its protein is CAWTIGDRQPQHF.

This clone was found a few times. The chain is built from TRBV5-1 and TRBJ1-4; TRBD1 matches at 8 bases. Germline-derived CDR1 and CDR2 are SGHRS and YFSETQ. This CDR3 is built from 14 residues. V was clipped by 0 bases and J by 7 bases; unmatched bases: 2. The CDR3 DNA sequence: TGCGCCAGCAGCTTGGGACAGGGGTTTGAAAAACTGTTTTTT. Amino acid sequence: CASSLGQGFEKLFF.

The rearrangement links TRBV4-3 to TRBJ2-5, with D possibly being TRBD1 (5 bases). Deletions cut 6 bases from V and 5 bases from J, with 13 bases between. This CDR3 has 13 amino acids. Germline CDR1 is LGHNA and CDR2 is YSLEER. This CDR3 is CASRSRDGETQYF. The CDR3 DNA is TGCGCCAGCAGATCCAGGGATGGGGAGACCCAGTACTTC.

V and J are TRBV4-1 and TRBJ2-5, with D possibly called TRBD1 or TRBD2 (5 bases each). This CDR3 comprises 14 residues. Germline values: CDR1 MGHRA, CDR2 YSYEKL. Trimming took off 0 bases at V and 4 bases at J, with 9 bases between the two ends. The CDR3 reads CASSQDGGGETQYF. Here the CDR3 DNA reads TGCGCCAGCAGCCAAGATGGGGGTGGAGAGACCCAGTACTTC.

The chain has TRBV9 and TRBJ1-5, with TRBD1 as a possible D gene (5 bases). From germline, CDR1 is SGDLS and CDR2 YYNGEE. V was trimmed by 5 bases and J by 5 bases, leaving 17 bases between them. This CDR3 contains 15 residues. The CDR3 DNA reads as TGTGCCAGCAGTCAAACAGGTTATAGGGATCAGCCCCAGCATTTT. This gives the protein CASSQTGYRDQPQHF.

There are a few counts of this clone. The DNA for the CDR3 is TGCAGCGTCCAGCCCCTAGCGGGGTCCTACAATGAGCAGTTCTTC. Its translation is CSVQPLAGSYNEQFF. V gene TRBV29-1 combines with J gene TRBJ2-1; 9 nucleotides line up with TRBD2. Germline CDR1 is SQVTM and CDR2 is ANQGSEA. V trimming: 6 bases; J trimming: 1 base; junction bases outside the gene matches: 7. The CDR3 consists of 15 residues.

The gene calls are TRBV9 and TRBJ2-3; TRBD1 matches at 7 bases. Germline trimming cut 2 bases from V and 0 bases from J; bases unmatched to any gene: 6. CDR1 is SGDLS, CDR2 YYNGEE, per germline. The CDR3 extends over 16 amino acids. The CDR3: CASSVRPGQSTDTQYF. The DNA for the CDR3 is TGTGCCAGCAGCGTCAGGCCGGGACAGAGCACAGATACGCAGTATTTT. The whole variable domain, remainder taken from reference TRBV9 and TRBJ2-3, is DSGVTQTPKHLITATGQRVTLRCSPRSGDLSVYWYQQSLDQGLQFLIQYYNGEERAKGNILERFSAQQFPDLHSELNLSSLELGDSALYFCASSVRPGQSTDTQYFGPGTRLTVL.